Below are 4 T cell receptor beta chains sequenced from a single sample in a study of CD8+ T cells in alopecia areata. Reverse transcription of extracted RNA yielded cDNA, which provided the sequencing template. TCRdb's copy holds only in-frame clones and misses some; the assay was immunoSEQ multiplex PCR. In the table there are 250,000 to 350,000 clones, over 45% of which are singletons. Treatment indicated: oral pan-JAK inhibitor, 5-10 mg twice daily. This sample comprised CD4+ T cells sorted from blood, obtained around week 54, from a patient treated with tofacitinib. The receptors derive from a human donor with alopecia areata.

As regards this clone: Germline and junction disagree at one end, which may indicate a read error. The genes are TRBV7-7 and TRBJ2-1, with 10 nucleotides matching TRBD1. The CDR3 has 15 residues. The V gene's germline CDR1 is SSHAT and CDR2 FNYEAQ (reference sequence). The CDR3, as DNA: TGTGCTAGCAGCTTAGGGGACAGGGGCTACAATGAGCAGTTCTTC. Its translation: CASSLGDRGYNEQFF.

This clone showed up just a few times. The chain recombines TRBV30 with TRBJ1-1; D is perhaps TRBD1 (5 bases). From germline, CDR1 is GTSNPN and CDR2 SVGIG (reference sequence). V lost 1 base and J lost 1, with 7 bases in between. The CDR3 runs to 13 residues. The CDR3 DNA reads as TGTGCCTGGAGTGGAAGGGGGAACACTGAAGCTTTCTTT. Its translation: CAWSGRGNTEAFF.

The chain is built from TRBV5-4 and TRBJ2-1; 7 bases are a match to TRBD1. V trimming: 4 bases; J trimming: 2 bases; junction bases outside the gene matches: 6. There are 15 residues in the CDR3. Germline CDR1 is SGHNT and CDR2 is YYREEE (reference sequence). In DNA, the CDR3 is TGTGCCAGCAGCCGACCCGGGACAGCCTACAATGAGCAGTTCTTC. Translating gives CASSRPGTAYNEQFF.

The gene calls are TRBV5-6 and TRBJ1-6; 9 nucleotides align to TRBD1. This CDR3 has 16 residues. Germline V gene data show CDR1 as SGHDT and CDR2 as YYEEEE. Germline trimming cut 4 bases from V and 10 bases from J; bases unmatched to any gene: 12. The CDR3 protein is CASSASTGQGRSPLHF. The DNA for the CDR3 is TGTGCCAGCAGCGCCAGTACGGGACAGGGAAGATCACCCCTCCACTTT.